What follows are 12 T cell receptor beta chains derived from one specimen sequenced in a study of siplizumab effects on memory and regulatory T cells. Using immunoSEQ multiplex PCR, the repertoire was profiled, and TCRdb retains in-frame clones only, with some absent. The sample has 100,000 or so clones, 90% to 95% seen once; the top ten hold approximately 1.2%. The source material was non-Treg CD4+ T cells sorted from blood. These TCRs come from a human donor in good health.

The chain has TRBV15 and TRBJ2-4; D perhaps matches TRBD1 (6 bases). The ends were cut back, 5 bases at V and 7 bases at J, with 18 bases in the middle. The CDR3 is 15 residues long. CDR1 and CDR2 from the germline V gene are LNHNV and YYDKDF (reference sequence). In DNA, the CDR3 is TGTGCCACCAGCCGAACACAGGGCCGAGGGAACATTCAGTACTTC. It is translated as CATSRTQGRGNIQYF.

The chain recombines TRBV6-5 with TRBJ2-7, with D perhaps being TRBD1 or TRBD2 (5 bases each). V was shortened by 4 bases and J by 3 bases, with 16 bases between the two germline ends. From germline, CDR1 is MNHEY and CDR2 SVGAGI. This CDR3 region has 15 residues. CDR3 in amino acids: CASSSREPGIYEQYF. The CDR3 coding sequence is TGTGCCAGCAGTTCCAGGGAGCCTGGAATCTACGAGCAGTACTTC.

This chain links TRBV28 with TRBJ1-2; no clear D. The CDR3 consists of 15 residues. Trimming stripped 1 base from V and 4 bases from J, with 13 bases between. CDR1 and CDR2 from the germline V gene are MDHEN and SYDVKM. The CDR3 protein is CASSLFASLLYGYTF. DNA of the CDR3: TGTGCCAGCAGTTTATTTGCCAGCCTCCTCTATGGCTACACCTTC.

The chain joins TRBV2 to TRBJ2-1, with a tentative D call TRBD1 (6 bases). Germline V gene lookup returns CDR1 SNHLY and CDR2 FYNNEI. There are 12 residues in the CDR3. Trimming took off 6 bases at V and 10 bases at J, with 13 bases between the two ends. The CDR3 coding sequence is TGTGCCAGCAGGCTACAGGGATTGGAGCAGTTCTTC. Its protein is CASRLQGLEQFF.

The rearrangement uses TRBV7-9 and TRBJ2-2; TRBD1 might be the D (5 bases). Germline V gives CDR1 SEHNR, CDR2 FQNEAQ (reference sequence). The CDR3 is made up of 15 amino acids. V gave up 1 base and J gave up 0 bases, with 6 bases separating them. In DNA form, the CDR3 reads TGTGCCAGCAGCTTAGTCAGGGCGAACACCGGGGAGCTGTTTTTT. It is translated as CASSLVRANTGELFF.

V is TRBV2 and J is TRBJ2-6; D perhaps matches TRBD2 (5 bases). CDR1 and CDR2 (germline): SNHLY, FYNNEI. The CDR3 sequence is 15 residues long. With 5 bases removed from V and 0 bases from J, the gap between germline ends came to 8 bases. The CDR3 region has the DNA TGTGCCAGCAGTCCGGGATTCTCTGGGGCCAACGTCCTGACTTTC. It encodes CASSPGFSGANVLTF.

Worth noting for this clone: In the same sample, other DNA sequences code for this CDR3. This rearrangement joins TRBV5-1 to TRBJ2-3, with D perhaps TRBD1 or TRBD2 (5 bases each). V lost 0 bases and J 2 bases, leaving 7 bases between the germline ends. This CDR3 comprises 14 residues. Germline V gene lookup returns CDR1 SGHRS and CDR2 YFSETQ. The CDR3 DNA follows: TGCGCCAGCAGCTTGGGTGGGACCACAGATACGCAGTATTTT. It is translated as CASSLGGTTDTQYF.

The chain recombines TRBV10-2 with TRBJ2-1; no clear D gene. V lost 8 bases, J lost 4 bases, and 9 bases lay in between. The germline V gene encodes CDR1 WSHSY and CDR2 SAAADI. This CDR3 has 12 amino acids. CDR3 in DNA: TGCGCCAGCGGGCTCGGGTACAATGAGCAGTTCTTC. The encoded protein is CASGLGYNEQFF.

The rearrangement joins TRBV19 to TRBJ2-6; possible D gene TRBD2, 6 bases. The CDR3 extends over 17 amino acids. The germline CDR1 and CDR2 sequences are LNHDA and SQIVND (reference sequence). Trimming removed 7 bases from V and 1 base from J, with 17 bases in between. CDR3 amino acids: CASTGRDASSGANVLTF. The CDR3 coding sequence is TGTGCCAGTACCGGGCGGGACGCATCGTCTGGGGCCAACGTCCTGACTTTC.

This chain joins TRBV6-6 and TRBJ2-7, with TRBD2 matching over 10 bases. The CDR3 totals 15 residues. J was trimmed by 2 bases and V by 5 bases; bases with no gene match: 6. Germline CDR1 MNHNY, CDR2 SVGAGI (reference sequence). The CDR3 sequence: CASSPGTSVPYEQYF. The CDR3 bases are TGTGCCAGCAGTCCCGGGACTAGCGTACCCTACGAGCAGTACTTC.

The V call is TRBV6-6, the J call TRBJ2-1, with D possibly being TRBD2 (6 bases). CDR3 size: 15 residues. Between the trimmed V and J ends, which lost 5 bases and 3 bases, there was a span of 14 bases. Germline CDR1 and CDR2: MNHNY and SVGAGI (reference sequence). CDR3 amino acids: CASSVSGTIYNEQFF. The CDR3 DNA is TGTGCCAGCAGTGTTAGCGGAACGATCTACAATGAGCAGTTCTTC.

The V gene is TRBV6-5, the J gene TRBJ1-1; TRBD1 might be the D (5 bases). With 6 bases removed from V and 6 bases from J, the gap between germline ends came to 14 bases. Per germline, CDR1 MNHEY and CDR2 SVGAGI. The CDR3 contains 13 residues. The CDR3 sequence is CASSRGGMAEAFF. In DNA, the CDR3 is TGTGCCAGCAGCCGGGGGGGGATGGCTGAAGCTTTCTTT.